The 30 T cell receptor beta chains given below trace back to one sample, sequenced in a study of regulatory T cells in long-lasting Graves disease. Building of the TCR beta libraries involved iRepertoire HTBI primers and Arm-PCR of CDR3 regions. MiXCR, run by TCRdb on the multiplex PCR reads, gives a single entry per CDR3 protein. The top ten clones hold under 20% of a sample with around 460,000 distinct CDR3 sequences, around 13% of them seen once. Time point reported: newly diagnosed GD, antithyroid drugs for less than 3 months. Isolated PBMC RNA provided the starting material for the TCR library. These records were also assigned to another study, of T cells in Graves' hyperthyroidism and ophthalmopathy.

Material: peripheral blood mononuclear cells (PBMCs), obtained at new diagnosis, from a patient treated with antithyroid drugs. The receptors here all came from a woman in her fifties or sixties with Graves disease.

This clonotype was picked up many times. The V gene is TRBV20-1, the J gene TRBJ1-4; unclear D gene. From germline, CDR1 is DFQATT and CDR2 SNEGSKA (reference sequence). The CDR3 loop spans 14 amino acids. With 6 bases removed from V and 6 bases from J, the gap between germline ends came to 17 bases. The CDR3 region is CSAKVGGFDEKLFF. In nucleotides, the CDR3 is TGCAGTGCAAAGGTCGGCGGTTTTGATGAAAAACTGTTTTTT.

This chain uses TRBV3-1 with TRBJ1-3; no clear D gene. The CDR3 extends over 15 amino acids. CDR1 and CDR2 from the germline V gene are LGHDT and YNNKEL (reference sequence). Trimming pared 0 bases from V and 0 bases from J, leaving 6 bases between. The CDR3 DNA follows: TGTGCCAGCAGCCAAGATTATAGCTCTGGAAACACCATATATTTT. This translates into CASSQDYSSGNTIYF.

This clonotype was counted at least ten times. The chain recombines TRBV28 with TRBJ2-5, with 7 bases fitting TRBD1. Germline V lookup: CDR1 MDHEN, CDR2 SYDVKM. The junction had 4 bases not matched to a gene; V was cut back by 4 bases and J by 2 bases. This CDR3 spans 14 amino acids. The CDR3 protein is CASSSSGGQETQYF. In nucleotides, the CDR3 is TGTGCCAGCAGTTCGTCAGGGGGTCAAGAGACCCAGTACTTC.

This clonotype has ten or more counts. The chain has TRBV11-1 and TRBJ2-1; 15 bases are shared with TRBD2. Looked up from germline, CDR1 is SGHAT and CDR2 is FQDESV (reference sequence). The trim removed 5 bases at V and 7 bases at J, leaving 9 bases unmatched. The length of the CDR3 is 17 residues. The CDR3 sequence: CASSRPGTSGRRNEQFF. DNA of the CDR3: TGTGCCAGCAGCCGTCCCGGGACTAGCGGGAGGCGAAATGAGCAGTTCTTC.

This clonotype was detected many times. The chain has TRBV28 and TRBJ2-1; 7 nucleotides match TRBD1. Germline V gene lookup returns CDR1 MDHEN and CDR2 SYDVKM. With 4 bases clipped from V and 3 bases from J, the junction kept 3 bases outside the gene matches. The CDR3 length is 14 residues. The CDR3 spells CASSSQGVYNEQFF. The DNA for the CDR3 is TGTGCCAGCAGTTCGCAGGGGGTCTACAATGAGCAGTTCTTC.

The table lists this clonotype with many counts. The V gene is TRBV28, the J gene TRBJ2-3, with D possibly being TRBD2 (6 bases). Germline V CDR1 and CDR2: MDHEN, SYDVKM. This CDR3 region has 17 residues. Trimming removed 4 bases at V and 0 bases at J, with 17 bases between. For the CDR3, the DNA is TGTGCCAGCAGTTACCCCTCCGCGGGACCGAGCACAGATACGCAGTATTTT. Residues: CASSYPSAGPSTDTQYF. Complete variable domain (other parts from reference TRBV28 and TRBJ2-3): DVKVTQSSRYLVKRTGEKVFLECVQDMDHENMFWYRQDPGLGLRLIYFSYDVKMKEKGDIPEGYSVSREKKERFSLILESASTNQTSMYLCASSYPSAGPSTDTQYFGPGTRLTVL.

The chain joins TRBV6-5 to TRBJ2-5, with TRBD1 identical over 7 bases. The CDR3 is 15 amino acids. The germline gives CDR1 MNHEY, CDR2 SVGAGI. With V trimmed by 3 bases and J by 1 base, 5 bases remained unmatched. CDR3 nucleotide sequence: TGTGCCAGCAGTTATTCGACAGGGATCCAAGAGACCCAGTACTTC. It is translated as CASSYSTGIQETQYF.

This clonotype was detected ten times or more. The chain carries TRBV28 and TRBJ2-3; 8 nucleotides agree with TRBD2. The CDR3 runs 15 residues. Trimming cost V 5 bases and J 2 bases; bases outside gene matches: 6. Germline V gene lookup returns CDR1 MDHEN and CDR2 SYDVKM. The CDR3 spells CASSDSGAITDTQYF. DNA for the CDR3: TGTGCCAGCAGTGATAGCGGGGCGATCACAGATACGCAGTATTTT.

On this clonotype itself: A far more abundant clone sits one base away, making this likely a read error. CDR3 protein: CASSEDEQFF. The CDR3 bases are TGTGCCAGCAGTGAGGACGAGCAGTTCTTC. The chain is built from TRBV2 and TRBJ2-1; no reliable D call. CDR1 is SNHLY, CDR2 FYNNEI, per germline. The CDR3 loop spans 10 amino acids. The V end was cut by 3 bases, the J end by 10 bases, with 4 bases between.

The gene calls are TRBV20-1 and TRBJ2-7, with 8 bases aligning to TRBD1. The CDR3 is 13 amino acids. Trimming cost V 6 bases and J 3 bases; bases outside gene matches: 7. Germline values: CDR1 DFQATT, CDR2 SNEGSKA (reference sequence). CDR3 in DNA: TGCAGTGCCCGCCGGACAGGGAACTACGAGCAGTACTTC. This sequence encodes CSARRTGNYEQYF.

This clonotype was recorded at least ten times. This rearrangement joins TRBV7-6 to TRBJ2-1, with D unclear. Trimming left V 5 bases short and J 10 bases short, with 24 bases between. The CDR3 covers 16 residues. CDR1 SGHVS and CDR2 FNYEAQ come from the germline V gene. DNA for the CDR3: TGTGCCAGCAGCCCAAAGGCGCTACAAGGCCGAGCGGAGCAGTTCTTC. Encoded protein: CASSPKALQGRAEQFF.

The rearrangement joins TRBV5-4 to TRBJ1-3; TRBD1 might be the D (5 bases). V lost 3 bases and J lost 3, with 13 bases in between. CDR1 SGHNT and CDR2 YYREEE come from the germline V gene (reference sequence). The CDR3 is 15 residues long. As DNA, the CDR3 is TGTGCCAGCAGCTCGCGCCAGGGACTTGGAAACACCATATATTTT. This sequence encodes CASSSRQGLGNTIYF.

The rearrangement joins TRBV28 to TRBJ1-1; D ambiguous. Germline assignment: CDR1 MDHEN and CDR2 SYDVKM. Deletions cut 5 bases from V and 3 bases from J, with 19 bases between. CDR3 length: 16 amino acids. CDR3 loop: CASSPNTWGFYTEAFF. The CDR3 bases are TGTGCCAGCAGTCCCAATACCTGGGGTTTTTACACTGAAGCTTTCTTT. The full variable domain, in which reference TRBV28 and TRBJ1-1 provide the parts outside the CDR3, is DVKVTQSSRYLVKRTGEKVFLECVQDMDHENMFWYRQDPGLGLRLIYFSYDVKMKEKGDIPEGYSVSREKKERFSLILESASTNQTSMYLCASSPNTWGFYTEAFFGQGTRLTVV.

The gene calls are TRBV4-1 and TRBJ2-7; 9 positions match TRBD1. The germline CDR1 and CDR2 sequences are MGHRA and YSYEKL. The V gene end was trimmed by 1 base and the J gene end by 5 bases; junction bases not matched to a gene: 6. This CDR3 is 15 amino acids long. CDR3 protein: CASSQVLDRGDEQYF. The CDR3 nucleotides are TGCGCCAGCAGCCAAGTGCTAGACAGGGGGGACGAGCAGTACTTC.

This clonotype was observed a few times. The DNA for the CDR3 is TGTGCCACTACCTACTCAGGACAGGGATGGTCCGAGCAGTACTTC. It yields the protein CATTYSGQGWSEQYF. The chain uses TRBV19 and TRBJ2-7; TRBD1 matches at 8 bases. This CDR3 region has 15 residues. The germline gives CDR1 LNHDA, CDR2 SQIVND (reference sequence). Trimming cost V 10 bases and J 6 bases; bases outside gene matches: 17.

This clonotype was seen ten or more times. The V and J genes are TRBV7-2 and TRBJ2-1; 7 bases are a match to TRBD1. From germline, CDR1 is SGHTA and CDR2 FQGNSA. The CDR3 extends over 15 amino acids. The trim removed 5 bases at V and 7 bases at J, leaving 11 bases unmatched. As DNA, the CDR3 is TGTGCCAGCAGCCCAGAAGGGGGCGAAGCGAATGAGCAGTTCTTC. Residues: CASSPEGGEANEQFF.

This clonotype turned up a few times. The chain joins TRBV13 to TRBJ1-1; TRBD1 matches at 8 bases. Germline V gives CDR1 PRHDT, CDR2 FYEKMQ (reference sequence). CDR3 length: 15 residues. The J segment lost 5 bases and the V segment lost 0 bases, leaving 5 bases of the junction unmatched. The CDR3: CASSLGSGGSTEAFF. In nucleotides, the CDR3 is TGTGCCAGCAGCTTAGGCTCAGGGGGCAGTACTGAAGCTTTCTTT. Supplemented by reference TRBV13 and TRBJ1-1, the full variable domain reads AAGVIQSPRHLIKEKRETATLKCYPIPRHDTVYWYQQGPGQDPQFLISFYEKMQSDKGSIPDRFSAQQFSDYHSELNMSSLELGDSALYFCASSLGSGGSTEAFFGQGTRLTVV.

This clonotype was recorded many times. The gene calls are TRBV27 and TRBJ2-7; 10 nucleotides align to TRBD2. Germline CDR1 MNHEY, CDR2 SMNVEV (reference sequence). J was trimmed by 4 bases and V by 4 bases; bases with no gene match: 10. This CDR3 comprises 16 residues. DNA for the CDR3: TGTGCCAGCAGTTCCCGGGTAGCGGGAGGAAGGTACGAGCAGTACTTC. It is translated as CASSSRVAGGRYEQYF.

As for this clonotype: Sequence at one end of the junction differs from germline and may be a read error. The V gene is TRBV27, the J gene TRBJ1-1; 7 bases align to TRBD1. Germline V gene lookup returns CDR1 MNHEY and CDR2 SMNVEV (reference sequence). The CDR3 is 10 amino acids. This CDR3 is CATGVGGAFF. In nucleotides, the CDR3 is TGCGCTACAGGGGTCGGTGGAGCTTTCTTT.

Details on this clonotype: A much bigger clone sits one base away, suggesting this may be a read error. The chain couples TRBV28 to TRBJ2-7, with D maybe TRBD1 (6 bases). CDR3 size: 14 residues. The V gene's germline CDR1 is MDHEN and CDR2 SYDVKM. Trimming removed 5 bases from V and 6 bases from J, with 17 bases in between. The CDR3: CASSPQGFLCEQYF. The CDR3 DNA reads TGTGCCAGCAGTCCGCAGGGGTTCCTCTGCGAGCAGTACTTC.

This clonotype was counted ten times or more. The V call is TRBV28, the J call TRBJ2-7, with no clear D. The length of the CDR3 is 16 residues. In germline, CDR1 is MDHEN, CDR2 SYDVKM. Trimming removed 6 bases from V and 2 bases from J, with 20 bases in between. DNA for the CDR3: TGTGCCAGCAGACGACCCCCTGCGGACCTAGCCTACGAGCAGTACTTC. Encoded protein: CASRRPPADLAYEQYF.

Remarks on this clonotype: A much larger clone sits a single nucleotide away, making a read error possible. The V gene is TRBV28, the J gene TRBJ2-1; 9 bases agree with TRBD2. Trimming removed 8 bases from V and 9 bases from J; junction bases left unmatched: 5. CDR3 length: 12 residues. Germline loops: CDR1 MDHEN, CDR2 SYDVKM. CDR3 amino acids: CASGGRVTEQFF. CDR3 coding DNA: TGTGCCAGCGGCGGGAGGGTCACTGAGCAGTTCTTC.

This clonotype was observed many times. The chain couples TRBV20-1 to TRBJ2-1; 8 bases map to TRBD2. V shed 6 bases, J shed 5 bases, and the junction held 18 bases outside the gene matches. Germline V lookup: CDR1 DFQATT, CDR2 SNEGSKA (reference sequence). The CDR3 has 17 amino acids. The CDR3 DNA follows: TGCAGTGCCCCTAGCTATCCGAGCGGGAGCAACAACAATGAGCAGTTCTTC. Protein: CSAPSYPSGSNNNEQFF.

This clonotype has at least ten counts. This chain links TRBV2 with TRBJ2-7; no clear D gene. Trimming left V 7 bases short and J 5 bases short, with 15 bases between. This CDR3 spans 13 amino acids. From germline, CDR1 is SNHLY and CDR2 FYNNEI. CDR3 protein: CASNERPLHEQYF. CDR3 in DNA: TGTGCCAGCAACGAGCGTCCCCTCCACGAGCAGTACTTC.

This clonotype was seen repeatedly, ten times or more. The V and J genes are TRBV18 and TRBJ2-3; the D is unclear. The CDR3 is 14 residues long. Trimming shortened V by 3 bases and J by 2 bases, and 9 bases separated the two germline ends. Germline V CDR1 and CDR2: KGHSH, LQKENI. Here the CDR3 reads CASSPPLATDTQYF. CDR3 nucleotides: TGTGCCAGCTCACCCCCCCTGGCCACAGATACGCAGTATTTT.

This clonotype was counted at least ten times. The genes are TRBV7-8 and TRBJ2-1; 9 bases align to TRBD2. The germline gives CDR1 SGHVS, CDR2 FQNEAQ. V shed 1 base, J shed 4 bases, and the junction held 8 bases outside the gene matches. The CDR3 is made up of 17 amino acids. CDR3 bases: TGTGCCAGCAGCTTAGGGGTCGCGGGAGGGCCATACAATGAGCAGTTCTTC. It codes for CASSLGVAGGPYNEQFF.

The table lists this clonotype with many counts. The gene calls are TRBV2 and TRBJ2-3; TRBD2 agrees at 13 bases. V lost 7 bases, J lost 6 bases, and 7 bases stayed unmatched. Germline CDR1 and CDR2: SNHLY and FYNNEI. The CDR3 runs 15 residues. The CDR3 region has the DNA TGTGCCAGCAAACCCGGGACTAGCGGGACGGATACGCAGTATTTT. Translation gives CASKPGTSGTDTQYF.

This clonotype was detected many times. CDR3 sequence (DNA): TGTGCCAGCAGCCCTCGACGGACCCCCCTGGGCTACACCTTC. Protein product: CASSPRRTPLGYTF. The chain recombines TRBV7-2 with TRBJ1-2; D gene ambiguous. Germline assignment: CDR1 SGHTA and CDR2 FQGNSA. Between the trimmed V and J ends, which lost 5 bases and 8 bases, there was a span of 18 bases. The CDR3 is 14 residues long.

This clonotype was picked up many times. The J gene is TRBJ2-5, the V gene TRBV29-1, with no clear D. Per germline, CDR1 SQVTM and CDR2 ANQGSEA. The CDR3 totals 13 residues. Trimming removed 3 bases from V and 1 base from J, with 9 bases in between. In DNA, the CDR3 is TGCAGCGTTGATCAGCACGCCCAAGAGACCCAGTACTTC. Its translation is CSVDQHAQETQYF.

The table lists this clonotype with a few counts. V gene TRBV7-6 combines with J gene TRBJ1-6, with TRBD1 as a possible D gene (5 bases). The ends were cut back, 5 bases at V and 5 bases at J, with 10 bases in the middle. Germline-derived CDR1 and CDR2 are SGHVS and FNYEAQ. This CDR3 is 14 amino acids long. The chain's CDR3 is CASSIGTNNSPLHF. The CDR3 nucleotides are TGTGCCAGCAGCATCGGGACTAATAATTCACCCCTCCACTTT. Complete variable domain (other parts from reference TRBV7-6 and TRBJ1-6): GAGVSQSPRYKVTKRGQDVALRCDPISGHVSLYWYRQALGQGPEFLTYFNYEAQQDKSGLPNDRFSAERPEGSISTLTIQRTEQRDSAMYRCASSIGTNNSPLHFGNGTRLTVT.